A selection of T cell receptor beta chains follows, all from one sample in a study of blood T cells in healthy people across ages. TCRdb analysed the 5' RACE reads with MiXCR anew, one entry per CDR3 protein. The data contain 600,000 to 650,000 distinct CDR3 sequences, around three fifths of them singletons. Sequenced material: blood. These receptors came from a man aged 55 to 70 in good health. CDR3s include the opening cysteine and the closing phenylalanine or tryptophan. The D gene is left open where the match is weak. Expanded clones are given a class, and other clones once, few, many or no size at all.

v_call	d_call	clone_size	j_call	cdr3_aa	cdr3_nt
TRBV29-1	NA	few	TRBJ2-7	CSVHGDSYEQYF	TGCAGCGTTCACGGTGATTCCTACGAGCAGTACTTC
TRBV6-1	NA	once	TRBJ2-7	CASSARDDYEQYF	TGTGCCAGCAGTGCCCGGGACGACTACGAGCAGTACTTC
TRBV6-2/TRBV6-3	NA	NA	TRBJ2-2	CASSYQKNTGELFF	TGTGCCAGCAGTTACCAGAAGAACACTGGGGAGCTGTTTTTT
TRBV5-1	NA	NA	TRBJ1-2	CASSLEVGYYGYTF	TGCGCCAGCAGCTTGGAAGTAGGCTACTATGGCTACACCTTC
TRBV7-9	NA	NA	TRBJ2-5	CASSLKVGLGETQYF	TGTGCCAGCAGCTTAAAGGTGGGCCTCGGGGAGACCCAGTACTTC
TRBV6-1	NA	NA	TRBJ2-6	CASSEVPSSGANVLTF	TGTGCCAGCAGTGAAGTTCCGAGCTCTGGGGCCAACGTCCTGACTTTC
TRBV4-1	TRBD2	few	TRBJ2-1	CASSQERGLAGDPRSYNEQFF	TGCGCCAGCAGCCAAGAGAGAGGTCTAGCGGGGGATCCCCGCTCCTACAATGAGCAGTTCTTC
TRBV4-2	TRBD2	NA	TRBJ2-3	CASSQVTSGGTSTDTQYF	TGTGCCAGCAGCCAAGTGACTAGCGGGGGGACCAGCACAGATACGCAGTATTTT
TRBV20-1	NA	NA	TRBJ1-2	CSARDRVEYGYTF	TGCAGTGCTAGAGATCGTGTAGAGTATGGCTACACCTTC
TRBV20-1	TRBD2	NA	TRBJ2-1	CSASRGGQLHNEQFF	TGCAGTGCTAGTCGGGGGGGGCAGCTCCACAATGAGCAGTTCTTC
TRBV5-6	NA	few	TRBJ2-3	CASSPGTGASTDTQYF	TGTGCCAGCAGCCCAGGGACGGGGGCCAGCACAGATACGCAGTATTTT
TRBV20-1	TRBD1	NA	TRBJ2-7	CSARDGGQGPHEQYF	TGCAGTGCTAGAGATGGAGGACAGGGCCCCCACGAGCAGTACTTC
TRBV3-1	TRBD1	NA	TRBJ2-6	CASSLTGVGANVLTF	TGTGCCAGCAGCCTTACAGGGGTTGGGGCCAACGTCCTGACTTTC
TRBV10-1	TRBD1	NA	TRBJ2-5	CASSDTDRGLETQYF	TGCGCCAGCAGTGACACGGACAGGGGGCTGGAGACCCAGTACTTC
TRBV7-9	TRBD1	few	TRBJ1-4	CASSQNRGANEKLFF	TGTGCCAGCAGCCAAAACAGGGGTGCCAATGAAAAACTGTTTTTT
TRBV11-1	TRBD2	NA	TRBJ2-7	CASSFGGDPYEQYF	TGTGCCAGCAGCTTCGGGGGGGATCCCTACGAGCAGTACTTC
TRBV10-3	TRBD1	few	TRBJ2-1	CAISEGQASSYNEQFF	TGTGCCATCAGTGAAGGACAGGCAAGCTCCTACAATGAGCAGTTCTTC
TRBV27	TRBD2	many	TRBJ2-3	CASSLTGTRGGDTQYF	TGTGCCAGCAGTTTAACCGGGACTAGGGGAGGGGATACGCAGTATTTT
TRBV5-1	NA	NA	TRBJ2-3	CASSFSPAQRQAPRHTDTQYF	TGCGCCAGCAGCTTCTCACCCGCTCAACGACAGGCCCCGAGGCACACAGATACGCAGTATTTT
TRBV20-1	TRBD1	NA	TRBJ2-7	CSAETGTEGYEQYF	TGCAGTGCGGAAACCGGGACAGAGGGCTACGAGCAGTACTTC
TRBV7-6	NA	NA	TRBJ2-7	CASSLDRGAYNEQYF	TGTGCCAGCAGCTTAGATCGGGGGGCTTACAACGAGCAGTACTTC
TRBV25-1	NA	NA	TRBJ2-1	CASSSIGGLGQFF	TGTGCCAGCAGTTCAATCGGGGGTCTAGGGCAGTTCTTC
TRBV20-1	NA	NA	TRBJ2-5	CSARATGETQYF	TGCAGTGCTAGAGCTACGGGAGAGACCCAGTACTTC
TRBV6-1	NA	NA	TRBJ2-7	CASSVRGDRSSYEQYF	TGTGCCAGCAGTGTAAGAGGAGACAGGAGCTCCTACGAGCAGTACTTC
TRBV6-1	NA	NA	TRBJ2-6	CASSTPVGRAPSGANVLTF	TGTGCCAGCAGTACGCCGGTAGGGCGGGCCCCGTCTGGGGCCAACGTCCTGACTTTC
TRBV9	TRBD2	NA	TRBJ2-3	CASSGTSGSRYTDTQYF	TGTGCCAGCAGCGGGACTAGCGGGTCCAGGTACACAGATACGCAGTATTTT
TRBV11-2	NA	NA	TRBJ1-4	CASSRGTPDGEKLFF	TGTGCCAGCAGTCGAGGGACGCCCGACGGGGAAAAACTGTTTTTT
TRBV20-1	TRBD2	NA	TRBJ2-1	CSARDRSTSARNEQFF	TGCAGTGCTAGAGATCGGTCGACTAGCGCCAGAAATGAGCAGTTCTTC
TRBV9	TRBD2	NA	TRBJ2-5	CASSGSGGIQETQYF	TGTGCCAGCAGCGGTAGCGGGGGAATACAAGAGACCCAGTACTTC
TRBV4-2	TRBD2	NA	TRBJ2-4	CASSQVASGAGNIQYF	TGTGCCAGCAGCCAAGTCGCTAGCGGCGCGGGGAACATTCAGTACTTC
TRBV6-6	NA	NA	TRBJ2-5	CASSLHRAEETQYF	TGTGCCAGCAGTCTTCACAGGGCAGAAGAGACCCAGTACTTC
TRBV9	TRBD2	NA	TRBJ2-1	CASSERDYLSNEQFF	TGTGCCAGCAGCGAGCGGGACTACCTGAGCAATGAGCAGTTCTTC